This T cell receptor beta chain is from a study of blood T cell repertoires in COVID-19 (TCRdb year 2020). Looking at the study overall: Samples covering the acute and convalescent phases of COVID-19 were provided by collaborators in the United States, Italy and Spain. The material from the prospective study consisted of cDNA or gDNA derived from T cells, B-cell-depleted T cells, or PBMCs. Samples were obtained from the ongoing ImmuneRACE study (first 160 participants) and from about 1,300 subjects provided by 6 global collaborators. Where available, HLA class I and class II types were taken from metadata supplied by the sample provider and were not determined by assay-based typing. A freely available public database, intended as a resource for researchers studying the immune response to SARS-CoV-2, is where the repertoires were released. The sample metadata nearly always contained a de-identified subject ID, COVID-19 status, age in years and sex. Subjects who had been exposed to COVID-19, were actively infected with it, or had recovered from it provided the deeply sampled blood TCRbeta repertoires that made up the dataset. Points the paper makes about the study in general: How much clinical and demographic metadata was included differed by source and by participant, and the metadata was provided uncurated.

Whole blood was collected in K2EDTA tubes by collaborating institutions according to the institutions' own protocols. For TCRbeta analysis, collaborators shipped samples in one of three forms: frozen whole blood, isolated PBMCs, or DNA extracted from either of those sample types. The immunoSEQ Assay, a bias-controlled multiplex PCR, was used to amplify TCRbeta CDR3 regions from genomic DNA. As for how the authors treated the data: The number of nucleated cells in each sample was estimated by amplification of reference gene primers within the assay. To quantify the absolute abundance of each unique TCRbeta CDR3 rearrangement, sequence reads were collapsed and filtered. Productive Simpson clonality was computed per sample as the square root of Simpson's diversity index over productive rearrangements. TCRdb obtained this table from immuneACCESS and retained in-frame rearrangements with V and J assigned. These tables miss some clones; where compared with another copy, unresolved V genes account for less than half of the shortfall, and the remainder is unexplained. The DNA gave D and trimming, while V, J and clone size come from that table. This sample has fewer than 250,000 clones in its table, and roughly 85% of those were observed once. Of the sample, approximately 2.6% is held by the ten largest clones.

CDR1 and CDR2 are drawn from the germline V gene: SGHVS, FQNEAQ. The CDR3 has 12 amino acids, counting the end cysteine and phenylalanine. This entry keeps only the CDR3 DNA: 36 bases, framed from base 1. This clone was seen only a few times. What this receptor recognizes is not known. A junction boundary mismatches the germline segment, possibly from a read error. This receptor was obtained from a woman in her sixties or seventies with active or convalescent COVID-19. The chain is made from TRBV7-8 and TRBJ1-6; no D gene call is confident. Sequenced: peripheral blood. The DNA reads as follows: TGTGCCAGCAGATTAGGCGGTTCACCCCTCCACTTT. It translates to CASRLGGSPLHF.